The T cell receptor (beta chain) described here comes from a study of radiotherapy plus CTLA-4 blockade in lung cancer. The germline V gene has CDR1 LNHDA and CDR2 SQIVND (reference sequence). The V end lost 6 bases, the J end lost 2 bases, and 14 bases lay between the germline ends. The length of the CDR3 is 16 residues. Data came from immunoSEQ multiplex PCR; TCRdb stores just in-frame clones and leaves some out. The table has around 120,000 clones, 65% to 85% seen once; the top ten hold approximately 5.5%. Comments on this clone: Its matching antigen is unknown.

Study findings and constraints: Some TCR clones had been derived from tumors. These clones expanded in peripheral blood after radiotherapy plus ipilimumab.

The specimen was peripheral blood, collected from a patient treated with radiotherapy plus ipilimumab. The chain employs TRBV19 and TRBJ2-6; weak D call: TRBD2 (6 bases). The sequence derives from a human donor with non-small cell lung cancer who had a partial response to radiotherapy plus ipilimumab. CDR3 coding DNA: TGTGCCAGTAGGCCCGGCGGGGCTGCTGGGGCCAACGTCCTGACTTTC. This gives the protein CASRPGGAAGANVLTF.